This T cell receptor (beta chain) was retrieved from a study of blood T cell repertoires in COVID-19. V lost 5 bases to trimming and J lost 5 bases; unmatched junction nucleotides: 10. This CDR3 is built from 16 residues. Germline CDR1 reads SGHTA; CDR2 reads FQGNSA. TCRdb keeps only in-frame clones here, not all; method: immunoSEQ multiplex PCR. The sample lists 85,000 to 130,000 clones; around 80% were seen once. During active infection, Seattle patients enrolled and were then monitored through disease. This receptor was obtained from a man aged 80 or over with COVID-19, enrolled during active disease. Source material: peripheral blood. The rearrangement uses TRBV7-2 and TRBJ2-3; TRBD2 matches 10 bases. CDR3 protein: CASSPSGRAVLDTQYF. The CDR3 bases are TGTGCCAGCAGCCCCAGCGGGAGGGCGGTGTTAGATACGCAGTATTTT.